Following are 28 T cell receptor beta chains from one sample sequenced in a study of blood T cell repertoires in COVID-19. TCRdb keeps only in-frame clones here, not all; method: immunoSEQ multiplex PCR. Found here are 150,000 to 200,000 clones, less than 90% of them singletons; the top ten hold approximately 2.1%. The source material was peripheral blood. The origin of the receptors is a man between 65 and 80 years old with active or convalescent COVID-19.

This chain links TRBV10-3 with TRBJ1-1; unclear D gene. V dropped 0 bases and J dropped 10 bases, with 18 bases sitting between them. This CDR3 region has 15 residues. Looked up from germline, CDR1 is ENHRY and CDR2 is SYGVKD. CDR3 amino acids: CAISESQLSIRGAFF. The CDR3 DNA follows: TGTGCCATCAGTGAGTCTCAGTTGTCAATTCGCGGAGCTTTCTTT.

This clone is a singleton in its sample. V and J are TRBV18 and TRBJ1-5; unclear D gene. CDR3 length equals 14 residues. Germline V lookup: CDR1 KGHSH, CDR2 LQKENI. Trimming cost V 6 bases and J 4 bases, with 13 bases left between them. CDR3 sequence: CASSPGGQNQPQHF. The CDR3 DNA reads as TGTGCCAGCTCGCCCGGAGGGCAAAATCAGCCCCAGCATTTT.

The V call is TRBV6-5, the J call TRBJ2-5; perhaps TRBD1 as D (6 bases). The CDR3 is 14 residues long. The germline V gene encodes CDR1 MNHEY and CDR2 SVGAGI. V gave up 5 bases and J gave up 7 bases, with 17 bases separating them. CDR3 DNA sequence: TGTGCCAGCAGTACACAGGGTGCCGCTGTGACCCAGTACTTC. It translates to CASSTQGAAVTQYF.

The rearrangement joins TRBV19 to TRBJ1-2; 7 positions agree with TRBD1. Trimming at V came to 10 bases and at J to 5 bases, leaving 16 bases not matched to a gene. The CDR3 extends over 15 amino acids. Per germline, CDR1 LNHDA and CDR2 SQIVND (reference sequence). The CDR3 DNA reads TGTGCCACTACGGGACAGCCAATAGGCCCTTATGGCTACACCTTC. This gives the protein CATTGQPIGPYGYTF.

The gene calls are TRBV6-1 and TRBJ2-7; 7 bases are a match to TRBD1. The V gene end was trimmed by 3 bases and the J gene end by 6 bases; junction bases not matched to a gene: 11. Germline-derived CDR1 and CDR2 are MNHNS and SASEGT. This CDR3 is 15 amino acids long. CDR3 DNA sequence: TGTGCCAGCAGTGACCTCACAGGGGACGAAGGCGAGCAGTACTTC. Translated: CASSDLTGDEGEQYF.

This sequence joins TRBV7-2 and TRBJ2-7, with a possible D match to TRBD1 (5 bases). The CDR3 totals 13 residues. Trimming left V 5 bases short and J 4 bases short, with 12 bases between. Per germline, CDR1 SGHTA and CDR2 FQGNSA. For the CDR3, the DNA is TGTGCCAGCAGCAGCGTTAAGGGGTACGAGCAGTACTTC. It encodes CASSSVKGYEQYF.

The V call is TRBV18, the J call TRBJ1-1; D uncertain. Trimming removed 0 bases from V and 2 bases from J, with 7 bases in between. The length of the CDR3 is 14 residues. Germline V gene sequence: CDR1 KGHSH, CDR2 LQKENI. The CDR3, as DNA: TGTGCCAGCTCACCACCGGCGGGAAACACTGAAGCTTTCTTT. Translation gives CASSPPAGNTEAFF.

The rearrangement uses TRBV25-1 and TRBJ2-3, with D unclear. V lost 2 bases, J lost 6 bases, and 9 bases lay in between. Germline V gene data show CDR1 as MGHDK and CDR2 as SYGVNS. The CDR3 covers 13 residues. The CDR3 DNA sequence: TGTGCCAGCAGTGAAGGTAGTCGCGATACGCAGTATTTT. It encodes CASSEGSRDTQYF.

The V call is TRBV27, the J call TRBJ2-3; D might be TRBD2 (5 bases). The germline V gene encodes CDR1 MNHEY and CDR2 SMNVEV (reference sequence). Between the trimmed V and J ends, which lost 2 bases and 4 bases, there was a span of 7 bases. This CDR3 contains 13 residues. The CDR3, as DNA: TGTGCCAGCAGTTTAACTAGGGCAGATACGCAGTATTTT. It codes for CASSLTRADTQYF.

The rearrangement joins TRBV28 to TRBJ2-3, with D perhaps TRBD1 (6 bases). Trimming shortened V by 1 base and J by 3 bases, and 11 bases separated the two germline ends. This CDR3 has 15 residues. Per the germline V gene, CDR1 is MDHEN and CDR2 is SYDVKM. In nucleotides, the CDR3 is TGTGCCAGCAGTTTATCCCTACAGGGAACAGATACGCAGTATTTT. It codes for CASSLSLQGTDTQYF.

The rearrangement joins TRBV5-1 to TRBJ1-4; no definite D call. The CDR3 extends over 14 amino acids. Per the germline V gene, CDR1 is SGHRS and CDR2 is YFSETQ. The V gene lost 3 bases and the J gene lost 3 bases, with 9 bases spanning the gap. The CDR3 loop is CASSYSLPNEKLFF. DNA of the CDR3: TGCGCCAGCAGCTATTCACTACCTAATGAAAAACTGTTTTTT. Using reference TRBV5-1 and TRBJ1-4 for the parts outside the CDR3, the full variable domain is KAGVTQTPRYLIKTRGQQVTLSCSPISGHRSVSWYQQTPGQGLQFLFEYFSETQRNKGNFPGRFSGRQFSNSRSEMNVSTLELGDSALYLCASSYSLPNEKLFFGSGTQLSVL.

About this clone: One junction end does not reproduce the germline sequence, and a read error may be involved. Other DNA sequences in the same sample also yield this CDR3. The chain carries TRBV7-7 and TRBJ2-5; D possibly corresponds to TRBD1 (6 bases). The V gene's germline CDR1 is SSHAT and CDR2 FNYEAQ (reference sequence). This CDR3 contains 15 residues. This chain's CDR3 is CASSFSSGALETQYF. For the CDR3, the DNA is TGTGCTAGCAGCTTCAGTTCAGGGGCTCTGGAGACCCAGTACTTC.

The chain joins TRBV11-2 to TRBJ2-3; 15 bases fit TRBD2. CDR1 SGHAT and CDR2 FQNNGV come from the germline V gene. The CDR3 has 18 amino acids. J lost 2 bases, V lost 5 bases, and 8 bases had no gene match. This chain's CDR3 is CASSPPGLAGGVTDTQYF. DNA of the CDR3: TGTGCCAGCAGCCCCCCAGGACTAGCGGGGGGGGTCACAGATACGCAGTATTTT.

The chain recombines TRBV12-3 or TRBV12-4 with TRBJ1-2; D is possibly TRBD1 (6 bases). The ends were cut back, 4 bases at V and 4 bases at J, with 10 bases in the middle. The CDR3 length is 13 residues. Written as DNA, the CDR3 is TGTGCCAGCAGTTACGGACAGTTCTATGGCTACACCTTC. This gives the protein CASSYGQFYGYTF.

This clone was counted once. CDR3 sequence: CASSLSSGRVGELFF. The DNA for the CDR3 is TGTGCCAGCAGTTTATCGAGCGGGAGAGTTGGGGAGCTGTTTTTT. The chain is built from TRBV27 and TRBJ2-2, with 8 bases matching TRBD2. The germline V gene has CDR1 MNHEY and CDR2 SMNVEV (reference sequence). The length of the CDR3 is 15 residues. J gave up 8 bases and V 0 bases, and 5 bases lay outside the gene matches.

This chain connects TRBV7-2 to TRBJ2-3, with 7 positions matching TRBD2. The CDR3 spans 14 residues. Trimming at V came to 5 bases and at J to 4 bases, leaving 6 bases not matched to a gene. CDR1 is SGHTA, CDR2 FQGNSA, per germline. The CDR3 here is CASSNGGRADTQYF. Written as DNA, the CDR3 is TGTGCCAGCAGCAACGGGGGGAGGGCAGATACGCAGTATTTT.

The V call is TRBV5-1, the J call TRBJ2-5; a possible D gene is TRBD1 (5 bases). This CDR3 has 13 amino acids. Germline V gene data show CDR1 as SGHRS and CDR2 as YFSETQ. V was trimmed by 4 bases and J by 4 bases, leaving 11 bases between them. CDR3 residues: CASSPGRAETQYF. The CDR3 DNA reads TGCGCCAGCAGCCCCGGCAGGGCAGAGACCCAGTACTTC.

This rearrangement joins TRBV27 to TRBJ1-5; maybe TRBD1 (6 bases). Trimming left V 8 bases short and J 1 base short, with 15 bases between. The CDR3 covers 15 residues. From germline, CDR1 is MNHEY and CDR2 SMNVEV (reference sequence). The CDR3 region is CASRPDRLSNQPQHF. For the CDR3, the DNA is TGTGCCAGCCGCCCGGACAGATTAAGCAATCAGCCCCAGCATTTT.

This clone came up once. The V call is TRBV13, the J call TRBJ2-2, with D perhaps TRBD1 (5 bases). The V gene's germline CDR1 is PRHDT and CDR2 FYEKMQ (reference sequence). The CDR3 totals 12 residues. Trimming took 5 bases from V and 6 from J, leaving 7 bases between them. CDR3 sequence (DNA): TGTGCCAGCAGCCTGGGGCCCGGGGAGCTGTTTTTT. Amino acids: CASSLGPGELFF.

The CDR3 DNA sequence: TGCGCCACCCGGAAGGCGGGGGGAAACACCTACGAGCAGTACTTC. It yields the protein CATRKAGGNTYEQYF. This chain connects TRBV10-2 to TRBJ2-7; 8 nucleotides line up with TRBD2. The germline CDR1 and CDR2 sequences are WSHSY and SAAADI. Losses at the gene ends were 10 bases for V and 2 bases for J; bases not matched to a gene: 13. CDR3 length: 15 amino acids.

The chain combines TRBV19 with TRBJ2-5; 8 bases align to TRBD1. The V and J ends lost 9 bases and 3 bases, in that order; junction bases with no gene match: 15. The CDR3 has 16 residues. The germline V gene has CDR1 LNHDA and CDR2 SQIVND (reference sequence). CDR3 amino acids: CASQRGTGNVKETQYF. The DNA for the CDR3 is TGTGCCAGCCAGCGTGGGACAGGCAACGTCAAAGAGACCCAGTACTTC.

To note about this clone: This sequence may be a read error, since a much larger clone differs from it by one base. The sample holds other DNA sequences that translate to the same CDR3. In DNA form, the CDR3 reads TGTGCCAGCAGCTTAGCGGGGGGGCCACCAGATACGCAGTATTTT. Its translation: CASSLAGGPPDTQYF. The J gene is TRBJ2-3, the V gene TRBV7-2; TRBD2 is a possible D gene (7 bases). The V end lost 0 bases, the J end lost 4 bases, and 11 bases lay between the germline ends. Germline CDR1 is SGHTA and CDR2 is FQGNSA. The length of the CDR3 is 15 residues.

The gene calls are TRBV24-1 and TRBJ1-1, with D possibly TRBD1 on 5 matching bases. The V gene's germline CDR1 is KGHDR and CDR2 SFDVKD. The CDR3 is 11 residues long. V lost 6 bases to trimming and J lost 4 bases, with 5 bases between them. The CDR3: CATSRGTEAFF. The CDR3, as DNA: TGTGCCACCAGTAGGGGCACTGAAGCTTTCTTT.

Here the CDR3 DNA reads TGTGCCAGCAGCTTAAATCCGGCGGGAGGGCCAAACATTCAGTACTTC. Protein sequence: CASSLNPAGGPNIQYF. The rearrangement joins TRBV11-2 to TRBJ2-4; TRBD2 aligns across 9 bases. This CDR3 comprises 16 residues. Germline-derived CDR1 and CDR2 are SGHAT and FQNNGV. The V gene end was trimmed by 2 bases and the J gene end by 6 bases; junction bases not matched to a gene: 8.

The CDR3 reads CASSLSLPDTQYF. The DNA of the CDR3 is TGTGCCAGCAGCTTATCCCTTCCAGATACGCAGTATTTT. The V call is TRBV7-2, the J call TRBJ2-3; D is undetermined. The CDR3 has 13 amino acids. CDR1 SGHTA and CDR2 FQGNSA come from the germline V gene. V was shortened by 2 bases and J by 4 bases, with 7 bases between the two germline ends.

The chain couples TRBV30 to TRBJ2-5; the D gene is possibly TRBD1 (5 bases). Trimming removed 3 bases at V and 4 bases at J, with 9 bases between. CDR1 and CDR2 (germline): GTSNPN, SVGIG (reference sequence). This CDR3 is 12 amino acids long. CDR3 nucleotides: TGTGCCTGGAGCCGTAGGGGAGAGACCCAGTACTTC. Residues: CAWSRRGETQYF.

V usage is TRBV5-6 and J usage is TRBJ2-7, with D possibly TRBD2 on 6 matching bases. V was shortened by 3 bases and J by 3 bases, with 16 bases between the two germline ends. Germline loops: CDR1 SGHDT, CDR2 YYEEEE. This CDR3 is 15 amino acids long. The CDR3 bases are TGTGCCAGCAGCTCGGGAGTCAGGGACCACTACGAGCAGTACTTC. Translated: CASSSGVRDHYEQYF.

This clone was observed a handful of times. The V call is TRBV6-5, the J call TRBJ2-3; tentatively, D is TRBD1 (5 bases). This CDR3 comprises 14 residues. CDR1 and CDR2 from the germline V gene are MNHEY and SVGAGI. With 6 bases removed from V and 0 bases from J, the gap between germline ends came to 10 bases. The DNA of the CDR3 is TGTGCCAGCAGCCCCACAGGAAGCACAGATACGCAGTATTTT. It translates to CASSPTGSTDTQYF.